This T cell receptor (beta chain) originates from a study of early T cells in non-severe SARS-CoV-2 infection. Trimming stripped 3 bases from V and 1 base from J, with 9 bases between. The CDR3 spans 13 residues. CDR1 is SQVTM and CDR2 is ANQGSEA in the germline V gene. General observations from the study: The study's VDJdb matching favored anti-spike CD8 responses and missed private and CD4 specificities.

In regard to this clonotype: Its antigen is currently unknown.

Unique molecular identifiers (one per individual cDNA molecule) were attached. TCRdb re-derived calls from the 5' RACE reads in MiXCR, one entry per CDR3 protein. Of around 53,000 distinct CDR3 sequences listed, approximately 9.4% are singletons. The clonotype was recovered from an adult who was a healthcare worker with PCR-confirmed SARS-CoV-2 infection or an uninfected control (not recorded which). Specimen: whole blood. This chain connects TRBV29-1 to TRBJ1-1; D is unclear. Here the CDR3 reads CSVDWTANTEAFF. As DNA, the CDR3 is TGCAGCGTTGACTGGACGGCGAACACTGAAGCTTTCTTT.